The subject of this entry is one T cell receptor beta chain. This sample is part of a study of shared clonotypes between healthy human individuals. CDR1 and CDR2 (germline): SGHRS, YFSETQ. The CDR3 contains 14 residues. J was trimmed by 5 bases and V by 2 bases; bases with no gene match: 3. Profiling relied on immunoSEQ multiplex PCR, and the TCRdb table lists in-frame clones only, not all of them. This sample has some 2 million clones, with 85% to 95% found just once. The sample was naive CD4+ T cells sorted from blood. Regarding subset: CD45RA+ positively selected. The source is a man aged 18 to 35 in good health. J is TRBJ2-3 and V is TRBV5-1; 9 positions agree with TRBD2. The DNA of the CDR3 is TGCGCCAGCAGCTTTAGCGGGAGTATAGATACGCAGTATTTT. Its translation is CASSFSGSIDTQYF.